This T cell receptor beta chain derives from a study of tumor-infiltrating lymphocytes in primary liver carcinoma. Study overall: Productive TCRbeta read counts per sample ran from roughly 3.5 to 7 million and were similar across tissue types. Study results and limitations: Tumor region pairs showed greater overlap than either tumor-adjacent or tumor-blood pairs did. Since the samples were bulk and unsorted, the CD4+ and CD8+ repertoires were not compared.

Reverse transcription of around 500 ng total RNA with a constant-region primer produced TCR beta cDNA. Libraries for TCR beta were built through three nested multiplex PCR rounds, which together made up a slightly modified ARM-PCR procedure. Use of TRBV1-TRBV30 forward primers with a C-beta reverse primer characterized the first two PCR rounds, which lasted 10 cycles each. TCRdb ran MiXCR on the multiplex PCR reads and lists one entry per CDR3 protein. Here the sample spans a few hundred thousand distinct CDR3 sequences, about 50% being singletons. They got blood RNA out of unsorted whole blood and also pulled out germline DNA. They drew roughly 3.9 milliliters of peripheral blood before surgery. Concerning this clonotype itself: As yet, its antigen is unknown. A read error may explain this, as a much larger clone is one base away.

Trimming took 0 bases from V and 6 from J; bases not matched to a gene: 5. CDR1 and CDR2 (germline): MGHRA, YSYEKL. This CDR3 contains 16 residues. The specimen was peripheral blood. The chain recombines TRBV4-1 with TRBJ1-1; TRBD1 matches at 12 bases. This receptor was taken from a woman aged 25 to 45 with primary liver carcinoma and hepatitis B virus infection. CDR3 sequence reads: CASSQDSGQGAAEAFF. In DNA, the CDR3 is TGCGCCAGCAGCCAAGATTCGGGACAGGGGGCCGCTGAAGCTTTCTTT.